A single sample is the source of the 29 T cell receptor beta chains below, sequenced in a study of cytomegalovirus exposure and HLA in healthy donors. 13 Jbeta primers and 60 Vbeta primers were used for the PCR. Generated by immunoSEQ multiplex PCR, the TCRdb table keeps only in-frame clones and is missing some. Altogether 110,000 to 150,000 clones are present, 65% to 80% being singletons, with the ten largest covering more than 6.5%. Sequencing input: PBMCs. Every receptor here comes from a man in his thirties or forties in good health and CMV-seronegative.

The chain has TRBV28 and TRBJ2-5; D is perhaps TRBD1 (6 bases). Germline V gives CDR1 MDHEN, CDR2 SYDVKM. The CDR3 totals 13 residues. Trimming stripped 4 bases from V and 4 bases from J, with 10 bases between. CDR3 sequence: CASSSQGGETQYF. CDR3 DNA: TGTGCCAGCAGTTCACAGGGTGGAGAGACCCAGTACTTC.

The chain uses TRBV30 and TRBJ2-5; perhaps TRBD2 as D (6 bases). This CDR3 spans 15 amino acids. With 4 bases removed from V and 11 bases from J, the gap between germline ends came to 26 bases. Germline V gene data show CDR1 as GTSNPN and CDR2 as SVGIG (reference sequence). The CDR3 DNA follows: TGTGCCTGGACTGGCGGCCAGGGATCGGGCCGGGAGCAGTACTTC. It is translated as CAWTGGQGSGREQYF.

The chain joins TRBV25-1 to TRBJ2-7; 8 positions agree with TRBD1. Germline CDR1 and CDR2: MGHDK and SYGVNS. CDR3 length: 17 amino acids. J was trimmed by 3 bases and V by 6 bases; bases with no gene match: 16. DNA for the CDR3: TGTGCCAGCAGCGCGCGGGACAGGCCATCTTGGCTCTACGAGCAGTACTTC. Translating gives CASSARDRPSWLYEQYF.

This chain uses TRBV9 with TRBJ1-1; D is undetermined. V lost 4 bases and J 4 bases, leaving 11 bases between the germline ends. The CDR3 is 13 residues long. Looked up from germline, CDR1 is SGDLS and CDR2 is YYNGEE. The CDR3 DNA follows: TGTGCCAGCAGCCCGGGAGGCGGCACTGAAGCTTTCTTT. It yields the protein CASSPGGGTEAFF.

V and J are TRBV9 and TRBJ1-2; D gene uncertain. The ends were cut back, 0 bases at V and 8 bases at J, with 11 bases in the middle. The CDR3 runs to 13 residues. CDR1 SGDLS and CDR2 YYNGEE come from the germline V gene. CDR3 amino acids: CASSVDGEAGYTF. DNA of the CDR3: TGTGCCAGCAGCGTAGATGGGGAGGCGGGCTACACCTTC.

V is TRBV7-9 and J is TRBJ2-7; TRBD2 matches at 15 bases. Looked up from germline, CDR1 is SEHNR and CDR2 is FQNEAQ (reference sequence). V shed 5 bases and J 3 bases; nucleotides not matched to a gene: 5. The CDR3 contains 16 residues. CDR3 protein: CASSPRTSGGVYEQYF. Written as DNA, the CDR3 is TGTGCCAGCAGCCCCAGGACTAGCGGGGGGGTCTACGAGCAGTACTTC.

V usage is TRBV27 and J usage is TRBJ2-5; maybe TRBD2 (6 bases). The V end lost 7 bases, the J end lost 7 bases, and 19 bases lay between the germline ends. Germline CDR1 MNHEY, CDR2 SMNVEV (reference sequence). CDR3 size: 14 residues. The CDR3 nucleotides are TGTGCCAGCACCGCCCGCGGCTCCGGGGGGACCCAGTACTTC. Amino acid sequence: CASTARGSGGTQYF.

The rearrangement uses TRBV27 and TRBJ1-4, with 7 bases lining up with TRBD1. CDR1 MNHEY and CDR2 SMNVEV come from the germline V gene (reference sequence). The CDR3 is 15 amino acids. V lost 6 bases and J lost 1; bases outside the gene matches: 5. CDR3 DNA: TGTGCCAGCAGGGAAGGGGGCGTAACTAATGAAAAACTGTTTTTT. It yields the protein CASREGGVTNEKLFF.

The rearrangement links TRBV13 to TRBJ2-1, with TRBD2 identical over 13 bases. Per the germline V gene, CDR1 is PRHDT and CDR2 is FYEKMQ (reference sequence). After removal of 3 bases from V and 6 bases from J, the junction contained 2 bases not matched to a gene. This CDR3 is 15 amino acids long. CDR3 sequence reads: CASSLGLAGTNEQFF. CDR3 bases: TGTGCCAGCAGCTTGGGACTAGCGGGGACCAATGAGCAGTTCTTC.

Worth noting for this clone: Other nucleotide sequences from this sample produce the same CDR3. CDR3 amino acids: CASITSWGQGDNEQFF. DNA of the CDR3: TGTGCCAGCATTACATCGTGGGGACAGGGGGACAATGAGCAGTTCTTC. This chain uses TRBV27 with TRBJ2-1; 11 nucleotides line up with TRBD1. V shed 7 bases, J shed 5 bases, and the junction held 10 bases outside the gene matches. Germline loops: CDR1 MNHEY, CDR2 SMNVEV (reference sequence). This CDR3 is built from 16 residues.

The chain is built from TRBV5-6 and TRBJ1-1, with D perhaps TRBD1 (5 bases). The V and J ends lost 2 bases and 0 bases respectively, with 8 bases between them. Germline values: CDR1 SGHDT, CDR2 YYEEEE. The CDR3 totals 14 residues. CDR3 residues: CASSFSGLNTEAFF. The CDR3 DNA follows: TGTGCCAGCAGCTTTTCAGGGTTGAACACTGAAGCTTTCTTT.

The V call is TRBV27, the J call TRBJ2-1, with D uncertain. This CDR3 spans 14 amino acids. CDR1 and CDR2 from the germline V gene are MNHEY and SMNVEV (reference sequence). V was trimmed by 5 bases and J by 4 bases, leaving 12 bases between them. CDR3 coding DNA: TGTGCCAGCAGTAAGACACCCCAGTACAATGAGCAGTTCTTC. It specifies CASSKTPQYNEQFF.

The J gene is TRBJ1-3, the V gene TRBV5-1; 7 nucleotides match TRBD1. The V gene end was trimmed by 5 bases and the J gene end by 0 bases; junction bases not matched to a gene: 5. The length of the CDR3 is 15 residues. Germline V lookup: CDR1 SGHRS, CDR2 YFSETQ. CDR3 sequence: CASRSGTASGNTIYF. In nucleotides, the CDR3 is TGCGCCAGCAGGTCCGGGACAGCCTCTGGAAACACCATATATTTT.

This clone was seen only a few times. The chain joins TRBV10-3 to TRBJ2-7; TRBD2 matches at 9 bases. Trimming at V came to 0 bases and at J to 4 bases, leaving 7 bases not matched to a gene. Germline values: CDR1 ENHRY, CDR2 SYGVKD. The CDR3 contains 16 residues. The CDR3 is CAISESGLAGLYEQYF. DNA for the CDR3: TGTGCCATCAGTGAGTCGGGTCTAGCGGGACTTTACGAGCAGTACTTC.

The rearrangement joins TRBV29-1 to TRBJ1-2; 9 bases match TRBD1. The V and J ends lost 3 bases and 2 bases, in that order; junction bases with no gene match: 7. The CDR3 is 15 amino acids. Germline V CDR1 and CDR2: SQVTM, ANQGSEA. In DNA, the CDR3 is TGCAGCGTTGAGGGGGTGACAGGGGGAAACTATGGCTACACCTTC. It specifies CSVEGVTGGNYGYTF.

The gene calls are TRBV25-1 and TRBJ2-3, with TRBD1 matching over 7 bases. Per the germline V gene, CDR1 is MGHDK and CDR2 is SYGVNS. This CDR3 comprises 16 residues. V trimming: 2 bases; J trimming: 4 bases; junction bases outside the gene matches: 9. The CDR3 DNA is TGTGCCAGCAGTGAAAACGGCAGGGGGAGAGCAGATACGCAGTATTTT. Amino acids: CASSENGRGRADTQYF.

The J gene is TRBJ1-5, the V gene TRBV28, with a possible D match to TRBD1 (6 bases). Trimming took off 6 bases at V and 7 bases at J, with 19 bases between the two ends. CDR1 and CDR2 (germline): MDHEN, SYDVKM. The CDR3 is made up of 15 amino acids. As DNA, the CDR3 is TGTGCCAGCAGCCGAGGGGGACGGGGAGAACAGCCCCAGCATTTT. Translated, it gives CASSRGGRGEQPQHF.

As concerns this clone: One end of the junction is discordant with germline, which a read error may explain. The gene calls are TRBV10-3 and TRBJ2-3; 12 positions agree with TRBD2. Germline V gene sequence: CDR1 ENHRY, CDR2 SYGVKD. The length of the CDR3 is 17 residues. CDR3 coding DNA: TGTGCCATTAGTGACCCCACTAGCGGGGGGCGCGCAGATACGCAGTATTTT. Amino acids: CAISDPTSGGRADTQYF.

V is TRBV28 and J is TRBJ2-7; 7 nucleotides match TRBD1. V lost 5 bases to trimming and J lost 4 bases; unmatched junction nucleotides: 14. CDR3 length: 16 residues. CDR1 and CDR2 (germline): MDHEN, SYDVKM. CDR3 sequence reads: CASSAWTGGRWYEQYF. The CDR3 coding sequence is TGTGCCAGCAGTGCTTGGACAGGAGGTAGGTGGTACGAGCAGTACTTC.

This chain joins TRBV11-2 and TRBJ2-7, with a weak D call TRBD2 (7 bases). Per germline, CDR1 SGHAT and CDR2 FQNNGV. This CDR3 has 13 amino acids. Trimming stripped 2 bases from V and 5 bases from J, with 10 bases between. The CDR3 coding sequence is TGTGCCAGCAGCTTATTGGGGGGGCACGAGCAGTACTTC. The encoded protein is CASSLLGGHEQYF.

The chain combines TRBV6-5 with TRBJ2-7; 8 bases are shared with TRBD2. Germline V gives CDR1 MNHEY, CDR2 SVGAGI. The CDR3 contains 16 residues. The trim removed 2 bases at V and 5 bases at J, leaving 11 bases unmatched. CDR3 nucleotides: TGTGCCAGCAGTTACCGCCACGGGGGGGGTCTCAACGAGCAGTACTTC. This translates into CASSYRHGGGLNEQYF.

This chain links TRBV9 with TRBJ1-2; TRBD1 is a possible D gene (6 bases). Germline lookup yields CDR1 SGDLS and CDR2 YYNGEE. The CDR3 is 14 residues long. V lost 3 bases and J lost 6, with 15 bases in between. CDR3 amino acids: CASSAVQSGDGYTF. The CDR3 DNA reads TGTGCCAGCAGCGCCGTTCAGTCAGGGGATGGCTACACCTTC.

The rearrangement links TRBV18 to TRBJ1-3; TRBD1 matches at 7 bases. Losses at the gene ends were 3 bases for V and 0 bases for J; bases not matched to a gene: 2. Germline-derived CDR1 and CDR2 are KGHSH and LQKENI. This CDR3 has 15 amino acids. The CDR3 DNA follows: TGTGCCAGCTCACCGGGACAGTTCTCTGGAAACACCATATATTTT. Translation: CASSPGQFSGNTIYF. Looking up the rest from reference TRBV18 and TRBJ1-3 gives the full variable domain: NAGVMQNPRHLVRRRGQEARLRCSPMKGHSHVYWYRQLPEEGLKFMVYLQKENIIDESGMPKERFSAEFPKEGPSILRIQQVVRGDSAAYFCASSPGQFSGNTIYFGEGSWLTVV.

The V and J genes are TRBV28 and TRBJ1-1, with D maybe TRBD1 (6 bases). Per the germline V gene, CDR1 is MDHEN and CDR2 is SYDVKM. V dropped 5 bases and J dropped 4 bases, with 14 bases sitting between them. This CDR3 spans 14 amino acids. As DNA, the CDR3 is TGTGCCAGCAGTCTACAGGGCTTGAGCACTGAAGCTTTCTTT. It codes for CASSLQGLSTEAFF.

J is TRBJ1-4 and V is TRBV4-1; 8 positions match TRBD1. V was clipped by 3 bases and J by 8 bases; unmatched bases: 17. Germline loops: CDR1 MGHRA, CDR2 YSYEKL. The CDR3 consists of 18 residues. The CDR3 sequence is CASSQGLNSRGRGEKLFF. The CDR3 DNA is TGCGCCAGCAGCCAGGGGTTAAACAGCAGGGGGCGCGGGGAAAAACTGTTTTTT.

The CDR3 here is CASSGAGGRPSNYGYTF. The CDR3 DNA reads TGTGCCAGCAGTGGGGCGGGGGGCAGGCCGTCTAACTATGGCTACACCTTC. The genes are TRBV27 and TRBJ1-2, with D tentatively TRBD1 (6 bases). The CDR3 extends over 17 amino acids. Trimming took 5 bases from V and 0 from J, leaving 19 bases between them. The germline V gene encodes CDR1 MNHEY and CDR2 SMNVEV (reference sequence).

The CDR3 coding sequence is TGTGCCAGCAGCCTTGGGACTAGCGGCCGTACAGATACGCAGTATTTT. Amino acids: CASSLGTSGRTDTQYF. The chain links TRBV9 to TRBJ2-3, with 11 bases that match TRBD2. Unmatched junction bases numbered 7, after V lost 4 bases and J lost 3 bases. Per the germline V gene, CDR1 is SGDLS and CDR2 is YYNGEE. The CDR3 sequence is 16 residues long.

The V and J genes are TRBV4-2 and TRBJ2-5; 8 bases are a match to TRBD1. CDR1 LGHNA and CDR2 YNFKEQ come from the germline V gene. The junction had 6 bases not matched to a gene; V was cut back by 1 base and J by 2 bases. The CDR3 spans 16 residues. In nucleotides, the CDR3 is TGTGCCAGCAGCCAAGGTGGAACAGGGGGACAAGAGACCCAGTACTTC. Its protein product is CASSQGGTGGQETQYF.

The rearrangement uses TRBV28 and TRBJ1-1, with D unresolved. Trimming removed 8 bases at V and 3 bases at J, with 7 bases between. The CDR3 is 11 residues long. CDR1 MDHEN and CDR2 SYDVKM come from the germline V gene. This CDR3 is CASGLHTEAFF. CDR3 DNA sequence: TGTGCCAGCGGGCTGCACACTGAAGCTTTCTTT.